This TCR beta chain was recovered during a study of long-term antiretroviral therapy in people with HIV. The content of samples before DNA extraction was roughly 0.9-11 million cryopreserved PBMC. A word on this clone: What it recognizes is unknown.

There are 13 residues in the CDR3. Trimming shortened V by 2 bases and J by 6 bases, and 11 bases separated the two germline ends. The germline V gene encodes CDR1 SGHKS and CDR2 YYEKEE (reference sequence). Sequencing relied on immunoSEQ assay v3.0, run at survey level. In sequencing, roughly 40,000-50,000 T-cell genomes per sample were targeted. Clones were read by immunoSEQ multiplex PCR, and TCRdb kept only the in-frame ones, dropping some. This sample has 20,000 to 25,000 clones, with approximately 86% found just once. Study observations and caveats: Controls showed broader CDR3 length ranges than did the HIV repertoires.

The material was unsorted PBMCs, obtained 1.9 years after starting antiretroviral therapy. V is TRBV5-5 and J is TRBJ1-2; no definite D call. The clonotype was recovered from a woman between 25 and 40 years old with HIV. The CDR3 loop is CASSFRRYDGYTF. CDR3 DNA sequence: TGTGCCAGCAGCTTCCGCAGGTACGATGGCTACACCTTC.